This T cell receptor (beta chain) was sequenced for a study of blood T cell repertoires in COVID-19. Across the whole study: From T cells, B-cell-depleted T cells, or PBMCs came the material, which was cDNA or gDNA.

Looked up from germline, CDR1 is SGHTA and CDR2 is FQGTGA. With 4 bases clipped from V and 4 bases from J, the junction kept 4 bases outside the gene matches. CDR3 length equals 15 residues. In the source study's methods: Estimation of nucleated cell counts relied on the amplification of reference gene primers. The table came from immunoSEQ multiplex PCR; TCRdb's copy has only in-frame clones and leaves some out. V, J and clone size reflect that table, while D and trimming were determined from the DNA. Of about 44,000 clones in the sample, approximately 86% were seen once. The TCR comes from a woman in her 70s with acute or convalescent COVID-19. The chain joins TRBV7-3 to TRBJ2-1; 10 nucleotides align to TRBD2. Sequences were obtained from peripheral blood. Written as DNA, the CDR3 is TGTGCCAGCAGCTCTAGACTAGCGGGTTACAATGAGCAGTTCTTC. Protein: CASSSRLAGYNEQFF.